The 23 T cell receptor beta chains reported below all come from one sample, sequenced in a study of patients and donors after allogeneic stem cell transplantation. TCRdb redid the calling of the RT-PCR reads with MiXCR, one entry per CDR3 protein. The sample contains about 400,000 distinct CDR3 sequences, about a sixth of which appear only once. Material: blood, either unsorted or a sorted T cell fraction (not recorded which). The receptors derive from a human donor who was either an allogeneic HSCT recipient or a stem cell or donor lymphocyte infusion donor (not recorded which). It is not recorded whose cells these are; they may come from a transplant donor.

The rearrangement joins TRBV3-1 to TRBJ2-7; TRBD2 is a possible D gene (6 bases). CDR3 size: 15 residues. V was cut by 1 base and J by 2 bases, with 12 bases left in between. The germline V gene encodes CDR1 LGHDT and CDR2 YNNKEL (reference sequence). The CDR3 DNA sequence: TGTGCCAGCAGCCAAGTTCCTAGCGTGACCTACGAGCAGTACTTC. Encoded protein: CASSQVPSVTYEQYF.

This clonotype turned up a few times. The rearrangement joins TRBV5-1 to TRBJ2-1; the match to TRBD2 covers 13 bases. The junction had 8 bases not matched to a gene; V was cut back by 4 bases and J by 7 bases. Germline lookup yields CDR1 SGHRS and CDR2 YFSETQ. CDR3 length: 16 residues. The CDR3 loop is CASSAETSGRGNEQFF. As DNA, the CDR3 is TGCGCCAGCAGCGCTGAAACTAGCGGGAGGGGTAATGAGCAGTTCTTC.

The chain employs TRBV24-1 and TRBJ1-1; TRBD1 is a possible D gene (5 bases). Germline V gene sequence: CDR1 KGHDR, CDR2 SFDVKD. The CDR3 sequence is 13 residues long. V gave up 5 bases and J gave up 7 bases, with 13 bases separating them. CDR3 sequence (DNA): TGTGCCACCAGTGCCTGGGACGGTCTTGAAGCTTTCTTT. Translated, it gives CATSAWDGLEAFF.

This clonotype was counted between two and nine times. The J gene is TRBJ1-1, the V gene TRBV10-3, with 8 bases fitting TRBD1. The CDR3 contains 13 residues. The V and J ends lost 10 bases and 5 bases, in that order; junction bases with no gene match: 9. Germline V gene sequence: CDR1 ENHRY, CDR2 SYGVKD. The CDR3 loop reads CATQRTGLTEAFF. DNA of the CDR3: TGTGCCACCCAACGGACAGGGCTGACTGAAGCTTTCTTT.

This clonotype has a count of ten or more. This chain connects TRBV5-1 to TRBJ2-3, with a possible D match to TRBD2 (5 bases). Germline-derived CDR1 and CDR2 are SGHRS and YFSETQ. The CDR3 sequence is 16 residues long. V shed 0 bases and J shed 4 bases, with 15 bases lying between them. The CDR3 reads CASSLDGVIRADTQYF. CDR3 DNA: TGCGCCAGCAGCTTGGACGGGGTAATCCGGGCAGATACGCAGTATTTT. The full variable domain, with the rest looked up from reference TRBV5-1 and TRBJ2-3, is KAGVTQTPRYLIKTRGQQVTLSCSPISGHRSVSWYQQTPGQGLQFLFEYFSETQRNKGNFPGRFSGRQFSNSRSEMNVSTLELGDSALYLCASSLDGVIRADTQYFGPGTRLTVL.

V usage is TRBV5-6 and J usage is TRBJ2-7; D perhaps matches TRBD2 (5 bases). This CDR3 comprises 15 residues. V dropped 2 bases and J dropped 3 bases, with 15 bases sitting between them. Germline V gene sequence: CDR1 SGHDT, CDR2 YYEEEE. The CDR3 region is CASSFGPRTDYEQYF. The CDR3 DNA reads as TGTGCCAGCAGCTTCGGGCCCCGGACTGACTACGAGCAGTACTTC.

Only a few counts were recorded for this clonotype. The rearrangement joins TRBV5-1 to TRBJ1-2; 7 bases line up with TRBD1. The V gene's germline CDR1 is SGHRS and CDR2 YFSETQ. Germline trimming cut 0 bases from V and 4 bases from J; bases unmatched to any gene: 3. This CDR3 has 14 amino acids. The CDR3 here is CASSLVAGGYGYTF. CDR3 nucleotides: TGCGCCAGCAGCTTGGTGGCAGGGGGCTATGGCTACACCTTC. Looking up the rest from reference TRBV5-1 and TRBJ1-2 gives the full variable domain: KAGVTQTPRYLIKTRGQQVTLSCSPISGHRSVSWYQQTPGQGLQFLFEYFSETQRNKGNFPGRFSGRQFSNSRSEMNVSTLELGDSALYLCASSLVAGGYGYTFGSGTRLTVV.

V and J are TRBV7-3 and TRBJ2-7; TRBD1 agrees at 8 bases. The CDR3 has 15 amino acids. Germline V gene sequence: CDR1 SGHTA, CDR2 FQGTGA. Losses at the gene ends were 5 bases for V and 2 bases for J; bases not matched to a gene: 8. CDR3 sequence reads: CASSDRDRLPYEQYF. CDR3 DNA sequence: TGTGCCAGCAGCGACCGGGACAGGCTTCCCTACGAGCAGTACTTC. Full variable domain (remainder filled in from reference TRBV7-3 and TRBJ2-7): GAGVSQTPSNKVTEKGKYVELRCDPISGHTALYWYRQSLGQGPEFLIYFQGTGAADDSGLPNDRFFAVRPEGSVSTLKIQRTERGDSAVYLCASSDRDRLPYEQYFGPGTRLTVT.

This clonotype came up a few times. The chain is built from TRBV29-1 and TRBJ1-1, with D possibly being TRBD1 (6 bases). V lost 4 bases, J lost 5 bases, and 14 bases lay in between. The CDR3 is made up of 13 amino acids. Germline V gene lookup returns CDR1 SQVTM and CDR2 ANQGSEA. The CDR3 region is CSVGPRGGTEAFF. The DNA of the CDR3 is TGCAGCGTTGGACCGAGAGGGGGGACTGAAGCTTTCTTT.

This clonotype was observed a few times. CDR3 sequence (DNA): TGTGCCAGCAGCCCCTCCGGGACTATGTTCTACGAGCAGTACTTC. This encodes CASSPSGTMFYEQYF. The chain combines TRBV28 with TRBJ2-7, with 7 bases identical to TRBD2. The CDR3 is 15 residues long. Germline CDR1 reads MDHEN; CDR2 reads SYDVKM. V trimming: 6 bases; J trimming: 3 bases; junction bases outside the gene matches: 11.

In this sample, this clonotype turned up a few times. The chain is built from TRBV12-3 or TRBV12-4 and TRBJ2-5; D unresolved. V was cut by 3 bases and J by 4 bases, with 12 bases left in between. The CDR3 covers 14 residues. The chain's CDR3 is CASSFPSIGETQYF. CDR3 bases: TGTGCCAGCAGTTTCCCCTCTATAGGAGAGACCCAGTACTTC.

CDR3 amino acids: CASSYWSEGAEAFF. The CDR3 region has the DNA TGCGCCAGCAGCTATTGGAGTGAGGGCGCTGAAGCTTTCTTT. The chain joins TRBV5-1 to TRBJ1-1, with D uncertain. The length of the CDR3 is 14 residues. CDR1 SGHRS and CDR2 YFSETQ come from the germline V gene. V shed 3 bases and J shed 6 bases, with 15 bases lying between them.

The chain couples TRBV30 to TRBJ2-2; 10 bases align to TRBD2. The V and J ends lost 0 bases and 5 bases, in that order; junction bases with no gene match: 0. The CDR3 is made up of 14 amino acids. Germline V CDR1 and CDR2: GTSNPN, SVGIG (reference sequence). As DNA, the CDR3 is TGTGCCTGGAGTGTACTAGCGGGGACCGGGGAGCTGTTTTTT. Protein product: CAWSVLAGTGELFF.

This clonotype has ten or more counts. CDR3 region: CASSILTSDYEQYF. In DNA form, the CDR3 reads TGTGCCAGCAGTATACTGACTAGCGACTACGAGCAGTACTTC. The chain couples TRBV5-6 to TRBJ2-7; 8 positions match TRBD2. The CDR3 sequence is 14 residues long. CDR1 SGHDT and CDR2 YYEEEE come from the germline V gene. The J segment lost 3 bases and the V segment lost 5 bases, leaving 7 bases of the junction unmatched.

The chain couples TRBV4-3 to TRBJ2-2, with TRBD1 matching 10 bases. The CDR3 length is 16 residues. CDR1 is LGHNA and CDR2 is YSLEER in the germline V gene. The V gene end was trimmed by 3 bases and the J gene end by 7 bases; junction bases not matched to a gene: 8. CDR3 DNA: TGCGCCAGCAGCCACCGGACAGGGGGATTGGGCGGGGAGCTGTTTTTT. Its translation is CASSHRTGGLGGELFF.

This clonotype was seen more than once but under ten times. The CDR3 reads CASSPVRQYEQYF. CDR3 bases: TGTGCCAGCTCACCGGTACGGCAGTACGAGCAGTACTTC. This chain joins TRBV18 and TRBJ2-7; D remains unclear. The V end lost 3 bases, the J end lost 4 bases, and 10 bases lay between the germline ends. The CDR3 contains 13 residues. The germline CDR1 and CDR2 sequences are KGHSH and LQKENI. The variable domain in full, completed from reference TRBV18 and TRBJ2-7, reads NAGVMQNPRHLVRRRGQEARLRCSPMKGHSHVYWYRQLPEEGLKFMVYLQKENIIDESGMPKERFSAEFPKEGPSILRIQQVVRGDSAAYFCASSPVRQYEQYFGPGTRLTVT.

This clonotype turned up a few times. The genes are TRBV6-5 and TRBJ2-3, with 10 bases fitting TRBD1. Germline trimming cut 4 bases from V and 5 bases from J; bases unmatched to any gene: 9. The CDR3 spans 16 residues. Germline assignment: CDR1 MNHEY and CDR2 SVGAGI. CDR3 sequence reads: CASSSSDRGLGDTQYF. The CDR3 DNA follows: TGTGCCAGCAGTTCGTCCGACAGGGGGCTGGGAGATACGCAGTATTTT.

This clonotype has a count of ten or more. The V gene is TRBV7-9, the J gene TRBJ2-1, with 13 bases identical to TRBD2. CDR3 length: 17 amino acids. The germline gives CDR1 SEHNR, CDR2 FQNEAQ (reference sequence). The junction had 10 bases not matched to a gene; V was cut back by 2 bases and J by 9 bases. For the CDR3, the DNA is TGTGCCAGCAGCTTAAGACCGGGACTAGCGGGAATGAGTGAGCAGTTCTTC. Its protein is CASSLRPGLAGMSEQFF.

V usage is TRBV21-1 and J usage is TRBJ2-2; the D call in the table, TRBD2, was not verified against the DNA. TRBV21-1 is a documented pseudogene. CDR3 size: 16 residues. The CDR3 DNA is TGTGCCAGCAGCAAAGAGGAGGAGACGGGGACCGGGGAGCTGTTTTTT. It translates to CASSKEEETGTGELFF.

The chain joins TRBV5-8 to TRBJ2-2, with D hard to call. The CDR3 spans 14 residues. CDR1 is SGHTS and CDR2 is YDEGEE in the germline V gene. Trimming pared 6 bases from V and 1 base from J, leaving 10 bases between. The CDR3: CASIIVGNTGELFF. CDR3 nucleotides: TGTGCCAGCATAATAGTTGGGAACACCGGGGAGCTGTTTTTT.

This clonotype was seen a handful of times. The rearrangement links TRBV7-8 to TRBJ2-7; TRBD2 agrees at 12 bases. V lost 5 bases and J lost 0; bases outside the gene matches: 8. Looked up from germline, CDR1 is SGHVS and CDR2 is FQNEAQ. This CDR3 contains 17 residues. The CDR3 DNA sequence: TGTGCCAGCAGCCGGACTAGCGGGGCTCCACACTCCTACGAGCAGTACTTC. This sequence encodes CASSRTSGAPHSYEQYF.

This clonotype was seen a handful of times. V is TRBV29-1 and J is TRBJ1-5; D is undetermined. The germline V gene has CDR1 SQVTM and CDR2 ANQGSEA. Trimming stripped 4 bases from V and 0 bases from J, with 10 bases between. CDR3 length: 14 amino acids. The CDR3 spells CSVVVGGSNQPQHF. The CDR3 region has the DNA TGCAGCGTTGTTGTGGGCGGTAGCAATCAGCCCCAGCATTTT.

V and J are TRBV4-1 and TRBJ1-6; D may be TRBD1 (5 bases). Looked up from germline, CDR1 is MGHRA and CDR2 is YSYEKL. V lost 0 bases to trimming and J lost 0 bases, with 15 bases between them. The CDR3 is 19 residues long. The CDR3 region has the DNA TGCGCCAGCAGCCAAGACCCGGGACCGCCGAGCTCCTATAATTCACCCCTCCACTTT. Residues: CASSQDPGPPSSYNSPLHF.